A selection of T cell receptor beta chains follows, all from one sample in a study of cytomegalovirus exposure and HLA in healthy donors. Profiling relied on immunoSEQ multiplex PCR, and the TCRdb table lists in-frame clones only, not all of them. The sample records 100,000 to 150,000 clones, 83% being singletons. Sample: PBMCs. The origin of the receptors is a woman aged 40 to 49 in good health and CMV-seropositive. CDR3s include the opening cysteine and the closing phenylalanine or tryptophan. Fields, in order: CDR3 protein, J gene, V gene.

CASTEGGVGTEAFF TRBJ1-1 TRBV2
CASSTPQGPMPPTDTQYF TRBJ2-3 TRBV9
CASTSPGLAETQYF TRBJ2-5 TRBV7-9
CASSQRGSLRSSYEQYF TRBJ2-7 TRBV23-1
CANRETGNYGYTF TRBJ1-2 TRBV10-3
CASRSDIVLEQYF TRBJ2-7 TRBV28
CASSYSAYNEQFF TRBJ2-1 TRBV6-5
CASGLAGIDTQYF TRBJ2-3 TRBV12-5
CASSWELTGGTGELFF TRBJ2-2 TRBV5-6
CASSYSQGTNEKLFF TRBJ1-4 TRBV6-6
CASSADRAISYEQYF NA TRBV2
CSAHAGQSYEQYF TRBJ2-7 TRBV29-1
CASSLTTGNGAYTF TRBJ1-2 TRBV7-2
CASSTDRETAEQFF TRBJ2-1 TRBV7-3
CASSSGTGLEQYF TRBJ2-7 TRBV6-6
CASSLAGGDQPQYF NA TRBV5-1
CASKRTGSNEQYF TRBJ2-7 TRBV7-6
CASSRASGVVGNEQFF TRBJ2-1 TRBV2
CAIRGVWGLHSGANVLTF TRBJ2-6 TRBV10-3
CASSSGQGSSYEQYF TRBJ2-7 TRBV7-9
CASSLAVTGSYGYTF TRBJ1-2 TRBV5-1
CASSGQGNEQFF TRBJ2-1 TRBV5-4
CASSIGRMAGELFF TRBJ2-2 TRBV19
CASSFTEDSYYEQYF NA TRBV5-1
CASSTGGLGNQPQHF TRBJ1-5 TRBV5-1
CSSSLVSGAMVEQYF TRBJ2-7 TRBV7-9
CASSLIQGLNTEAFF TRBJ1-1 TRBV28
CAWSVGLAGVEQYF TRBJ2-7 TRBV30
CASSLDMGGSGYTF TRBJ1-2 TRBV7-9
CASRPDRTASEKLFF TRBJ1-4 TRBV2
CASSDASSGGGDTQYF TRBJ2-3 TRBV6-4
CSVQWLAGGGEQYF TRBJ2-7 TRBV29-1
CASSLAGGIGNEQFF TRBJ2-1 TRBV9
CASLNPGQKNIQYF TRBJ2-4 TRBV19
CASSVRGQGAKNEQYF TRBJ2-7 TRBV9
CASSLDQEADYGYTF TRBJ1-2 TRBV5-1
CASSESGLAVSQETQYF TRBJ2-5 TRBV6-1
CSATPGQGVYEQYF TRBJ2-7 TRBV29-1
CASSSSLGARSYEQYF TRBJ2-7 TRBV7-8
CASSQLAGTLGEQYF TRBJ2-7 TRBV4-1
CASSINRGSDYGYTF TRBJ1-2 TRBV19
CAWINRGYVNTIYF TRBJ1-3 TRBV30
CASSTQGKPQHF TRBJ1-5 TRBV6-6
CASSPRQENTDTQYF TRBJ2-3 TRBV11-3
CASSHRTVSGNTIYF TRBJ1-3 TRBV11-3
CASSLVPGVGTGELFF TRBJ2-2 TRBV5-6